This T cell receptor (beta chain) stems from a study of blood T cell repertoires in COVID-19. Study background: T cells, B-cell-depleted T cells, or PBMCs supplied cDNA or gDNA.

This clone has more than one count but fewer than ten. In germline, CDR1 is ENHRY, CDR2 SYGVKD. CDR3 size: 12 residues. In the original processing: By means of reference gene primer amplification, nucleated cell counts were estimated. This table comes from immunoSEQ multiplex PCR, and its TCRdb copy is limited to in-frame clones, with some not included. V and J calls and clone size come straight from that table; D and trimming were deduced from the DNA. The sample contains over 350,000 clones, about nine tenths of which appear only once. The sequencing input was peripheral blood. The TCR sequence derives from a woman aged 25 to 45 with active or convalescent COVID-19. The chain is built from TRBV10-3 and TRBJ1-3; TRBD1 might be the D (6 bases). CDR3 residues: CAIWGGGNTIYF. CDR3 bases: TGTGCAATATGGGGGGGCGGAAACACCATATATTTT.